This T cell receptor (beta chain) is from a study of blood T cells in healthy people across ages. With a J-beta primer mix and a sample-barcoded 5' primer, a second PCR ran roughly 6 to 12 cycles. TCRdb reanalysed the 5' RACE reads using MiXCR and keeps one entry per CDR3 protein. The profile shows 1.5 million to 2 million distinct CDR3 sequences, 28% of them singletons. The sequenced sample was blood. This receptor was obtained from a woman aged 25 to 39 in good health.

The CDR3, as DNA: TGTGCCAGCAGTTGGTCCCCACTAAGCTCTGGAAACACCATATATTTT. This encodes CASSWSPLSSGNTIYF. The V call is TRBV6-5, the J call TRBJ1-3; no clear D. This CDR3 comprises 16 residues. V lost 4 bases and J 0 bases, leaving 13 bases between the germline ends. Germline assignment: CDR1 MNHEY and CDR2 SVGAGI.